This is a list of T cell receptor beta chains from one sample in a study of blood T cell repertoires in COVID-19. Libraries were prepared by immunoSEQ multiplex PCR; TCRdb keeps only in-frame clonotypes and omits some of them. The data hold a few hundred thousand clones, with approximately 90% observed a single time. Input material: PBMCs or T cells enriched from blood (not recorded which). Receptors were obtained from a middle-aged woman with acute COVID-19. Both conserved end residues are trimmed from each CDR3. Fields, in order: J gene, D gene, V gene, CDR3 protein. The D gene is left open where the match is weak.

TRBJ2-2	-	TRBV7-6	ASSLDRAGELF
TRBJ1-4	TRBD1	TRBV5-1	ASSFWRGPTNEKLF
TRBJ1-1	-	TRBV18	ASSPGARAGVNTEAF
TRBJ1-5	-	TRBV5-1	ASSLNSGSNQPQH
TRBJ1-5	-	TRBV5-5	ASSFGNQPQH
TRBJ2-1	TRBD2	TRBV20-1	SASASGSTEQF
TRBJ2-7	TRBD1	TRBV15	ATSRDGQGAYEQY
TRBJ1-1	TRBD1	TRBV10-3	AISEYRGQNTEAF
TRBJ2-7	TRBD2	TRBV28	ASRDGGEQY
TRBJ1-6	-	TRBV11-2	ASSLDQGFGSPLH
TRBJ2-7	-	TRBV11-2	ASSLGLGAHEQY
TRBJ2-1	TRBD1	TRBV28	ASSLWVRDRVSHEQF
TRBJ1-2	TRBD1	TRBV5-1	ASSSGQGEGYT
TRBJ2-7	TRBD2	TRBV9	ASSLGTSGEWYEQY
TRBJ1-2	TRBD1	TRBV7-8	ASSSGTASNYGYT
TRBJ1-4	TRBD1	TRBV5-4	ASSFIEGQGEEKLF
TRBJ1-1	-	TRBV7-9	ASSPGGNTEAF